The source of this T cell receptor (beta chain) is a study of blood T cell repertoires in COVID-19. Study as a whole: The study drew acute and convalescent COVID-19 samples from the United States, Italy and Spain. PBMCs, B-cell-depleted T cells, or T cells provided the cDNA or gDNA that made up the material.

Per the study methods: It was from reference gene primer amplification that nucleated cell counts were estimated. The table came from immunoSEQ multiplex PCR; TCRdb's copy has only in-frame clones and leaves some out. Clone size and the V and J calls come from that table; the DNA yielded D and trimming. The table has roughly 270,000 clones, approximately 85% seen once. This clone is a singleton in its sample. The clonotype comes from a man aged 50 to 59 with active or convalescent COVID-19. Sequenced material: peripheral blood.

The CDR3 DNA follows: TGTGCCAGCAGGGACAGGGAGCCCTATGGCTACACCTTC. It translates to CASRDREPYGYTF. This chain joins TRBV6-4 and TRBJ1-2; 8 nucleotides align to TRBD1. The CDR3 contains 13 residues. The V gene's germline CDR1 is MRHNA and CDR2 SNTAGT. The V gene end was trimmed by 6 bases and the J gene end by 4 bases; junction bases not matched to a gene: 4.